The present TCR beta chain was sequenced within a study of identical twins. General study results and limits: Twins' surplus sharing was weaker for beta out-of-frame sequences. When twins shared out-of-frame alpha sequences, those sequences had excess low generation probability.

Looked up from germline, CDR1 is SGHVS and CDR2 is FQNEAQ. The CDR3 runs to 17 residues. Trimming cost V 2 bases and J 8 bases; bases outside gene matches: 8. There are a few counts of this clonotype. Its antigen is undetermined. From the 5' RACE reads, TCRdb called clonotypes with MiXCR, one entry per CDR3 protein. Of around 1.7 million distinct CDR3 sequences in the sample, less than 40% were seen once. What was sequenced was cord blood. This sequence was found in a newborn girl in good health. J is TRBJ2-1 and V is TRBV7-8; TRBD2 matches at 14 bases. CDR3 sequence reads: CASSLSRGTSGSYEQFF. CDR3 nucleotide sequence: TGTGCCAGCAGCTTAAGTCGCGGGACTAGCGGGAGCTATGAGCAGTTCTTC.